This TCR beta chain was retrieved from a study of T cells after yellow fever vaccination. The wider study: SMART-Seq v4 Ultra Low Input served to prepare low-cell-number fractions.

This clonotype appeared a few times. What it binds is unknown. One entry per CDR3 protein results from TCRdb running MiXCR on the 5' RACE reads. Found here are a few hundred thousand distinct CDR3 sequences, roughly 3% of them singletons; the top ten hold about 3.3%. Overall study results and limits: Subsequent booster samples again held most clones from primary vaccination (96% CD4, about 90% CD8). Peaking on day 5 versus 15, the secondary response was faster but weaker.

The CDR3 is made up of 17 amino acids. V was shortened by 2 bases and J by 6 bases, with 22 bases between the two germline ends. The germline V gene encodes CDR1 KGHSH and CDR2 LQKENI. This chain connects TRBV18 to TRBJ1-2; no clear D. Sequencing was performed on CD4+ T cells sorted from PBMCs, taken 10 days after the yellow fever booster vaccination. This clonotype was obtained from a man between 18 and 29 years old who received the YFV17D yellow fever vaccine. The CDR3 bases are TGTGCCAGCTCACCAAACGCTCAAGGGCGGGATCGGGATGGCTACACCTTC. Amino acids: CASSPNAQGRDRDGYTF.